These 4 T cell receptor beta chains came from one sample sequenced in a study of blood T cells in healthy people across ages. A sample-barcoded 5' primer and a J-beta primer mix were used in a second PCR of roughly 7 to 12 cycles. TCRdb ran MiXCR on the 5' RACE reads and lists one entry per CDR3 protein. The table records about 640,000 distinct CDR3 sequences, approximately 40% of them present only once. The specimen sequenced was blood. The origin of the receptors is an elderly man in good health.

The V and J genes are TRBV12-3 or TRBV12-4 and TRBJ1-5; 9 bases agree with TRBD1. The CDR3 sequence is 15 residues long. Unmatched junction bases numbered 7, after V lost 4 bases and J lost 6 bases. The CDR3 DNA follows: TGTGCCAGCAGTTCGGGACAGGGACTTTCTCAGCCCCAGCATTTT. Residues: CASSSGQGLSQPQHF.

CDR3 bases: TGCGCCAGCAGTGAGATAACGGGAGGGCCCTATGAGCAGTTCTTC. This encodes CASSEITGGPYEQFF. This chain links TRBV10-2 with TRBJ2-1; TRBD2 matches at 8 bases. The V gene's germline CDR1 is WSHSY and CDR2 SAAADI. V was clipped by 2 bases and J by 8 bases; unmatched bases: 8. The CDR3 is made up of 15 amino acids.

CDR3 loop: CASSRGTDNSYEQYF. CDR3 coding DNA: TGTGCCAGCAGCCGCGGGACCGATAACTCCTACGAGCAGTACTTC. V gene TRBV7-6 combines with J gene TRBJ2-7, with a weak D call TRBD2 (6 bases). The germline CDR1 and CDR2 sequences are SGHVS and FNYEAQ. CDR3 size: 15 residues. V was trimmed by 5 bases and J by 0 bases, leaving 14 bases between them.

In regard to this clonotype: One end of the junction fails to match germline, which may point to a read error. The chain carries TRBV4-2 and TRBJ2-1; the match to TRBD2 covers 9 bases. Per the germline V gene, CDR1 is LGHNA and CDR2 is YNFKEQ. CDR3 size: 17 residues. This chain's CDR3 is CASSQLRGTSSYNGQFF. The CDR3 nucleotides read TGTGCCAGCAGCCAGCTTAGAGGGACTAGCTCCTACAATGGGCAGTTCTTC.